The clone carrying this T cell receptor beta chain was detected only a few times. The entry originates in a study of T cells in Graves' hyperthyroidism and ophthalmopathy. The CDR3 has 13 residues. Germline V CDR1 and CDR2: DFQATT, SNEGSKA (reference sequence). The V end lost 3 bases, the J end lost 4 bases, and 13 bases lay between the germline ends. For the diagnoses, clinical symptoms, serum thyroxine and TRAb, thyroid ultrasound and orbital computed tomography were used. The source of the PBMCs was 8.5 to 10 ml of fresh peripheral blood. Amplified regions were TCR beta CDR3 sequences from RNA transcripts. HTBI primers were employed in a first-round RT-PCR of the TCR CDR3. TCRdb ran MiXCR on the multiplex PCR reads and lists one entry per CDR3 protein. The sample yields some 490,000 distinct CDR3 sequences, around a fifth seen once.

This clonotype originated in a woman in her 70s with Graves' ophthalmopathy. The gene calls are TRBV20-1 and TRBJ2-7; D is undetermined. Sequencing used blood. CDR3 nucleotide sequence: TGCAGTGCTAGGAAGAACCAACAATACGAGCAGTACTTC. Translated, it gives CSARKNQQYEQYF.